The 9 T cell receptor beta chains listed next were all sequenced from one sample in a study of a mutant IDH1 vaccine in newly diagnosed glioma. Data came from immunoSEQ multiplex PCR; TCRdb stores just in-frame clones and leaves some out. The sample lists 45,000 to 65,000 clones, roughly 80% occurring once. Time point here: baseline, week 1 (first vaccination visit). Treatment denoted: pre-vaccination baseline after standard-of-care therapy. This sample comprised PBMCs, obtained from a glioma patient treated with radiotherapy, temozolomide or both. Every receptor here comes from a man between 18 and 35 years old with glioma.

The gene calls are TRBV5-1 and TRBJ1-1; maybe TRBD1 (5 bases). Germline lookup yields CDR1 SGHRS and CDR2 YFSETQ. The length of the CDR3 is 15 residues. Trimming took 0 bases from V and 4 from J, leaving 13 bases between them. Here the CDR3 DNA reads TGCGCCAGCAGCTTGGAGAAGGGGCAGGGCACTGAAGCTTTCTTT. Translating it yields CASSLEKGQGTEAFF.

The gene calls are TRBV27 and TRBJ2-7; TRBD2 aligns across 8 bases. The germline CDR1 and CDR2 sequences are MNHEY and SMNVEV (reference sequence). The CDR3 runs 15 residues. The V and J ends lost 6 bases and 1 base, in that order; junction bases with no gene match: 8. CDR3: CASSEVGGVSYEQYF. In DNA form, the CDR3 reads TGTGCCAGCAGCGAGGTCGGGGGGGTATCCTACGAGCAGTACTTC.

The rearrangement links TRBV7-2 to TRBJ2-1, with D perhaps being TRBD1 or TRBD2 (6 bases each). Trimming took off 1 base at V and 0 bases at J, with 13 bases between the two ends. This CDR3 has 17 residues. The V gene's germline CDR1 is SGHTA and CDR2 FQGNSA. The CDR3 loop is CASSLGRGAPSYNEQFF. The CDR3 DNA is TGTGCCAGCAGCTTAGGAAGGGGGGCCCCCTCCTACAATGAGCAGTTCTTC.

The chain employs TRBV19 and TRBJ1-1; D gene ambiguous. V lost 4 bases, J lost 5 bases, and 11 bases lay in between. CDR3 length equals 13 residues. Looked up from germline, CDR1 is LNHDA and CDR2 is SQIVND (reference sequence). CDR3 sequence (DNA): TGTGCCAGTAGTAAGGACTCGGGAACTGAAGCTTTCTTT. This sequence encodes CASSKDSGTEAFF.

The chain carries TRBV29-1 and TRBJ2-7; 11 bases are shared with TRBD2. V lost 7 bases to trimming and J lost 2 bases; unmatched junction nucleotides: 7. Germline CDR1 and CDR2: SQVTM and ANQGSEA. The CDR3 runs to 14 residues. CDR3 DNA: TGCAGCGCAATAGTAGCGGGAGGGCCCTACGAGCAGTACTTC. Protein sequence: CSAIVAGGPYEQYF.

The V call is TRBV7-9, the J call TRBJ2-5; D perhaps matches TRBD2 (5 bases). This CDR3 has 14 amino acids. Trimming removed 7 bases at V and 5 bases at J, with 17 bases between. CDR1 is SEHNR, CDR2 FQNEAQ, per germline (reference sequence). CDR3 in DNA: TGTGCCAGCATGAATAGGCTTAGAGGGGAGACCCAGTACTTC. Protein: CASMNRLRGETQYF.

The V and J genes are TRBV27 and TRBJ1-3, with a possible D match to TRBD1 (6 bases). Trimming shortened V by 6 bases and J by 3 bases, and 18 bases separated the two germline ends. CDR1 is MNHEY, CDR2 SMNVEV, per germline (reference sequence). The CDR3 spans 16 residues. The CDR3 bases are TGTGCCAGCAGCGCTCCGGGGGCAGGTTTTGGAAACACCATATATTTT. Translating gives CASSAPGAGFGNTIYF.

The CDR3 region is CAWSAGSGGWPEAFF. In DNA form, the CDR3 reads TGTGCCTGGAGTGCCGGTTCCGGGGGTTGGCCTGAAGCTTTCTTT. The chain is built from TRBV30 and TRBJ1-1; TRBD1 is a possible D gene (5 bases). The germline V gene encodes CDR1 GTSNPN and CDR2 SVGIG (reference sequence). This CDR3 has 15 residues. Trimming left V 1 base short and J 6 bases short, with 18 bases between.

The chain uses TRBV6-5 and TRBJ1-1; the D gene is possibly TRBD1 (6 bases). The CDR3 runs to 14 residues. The V end was cut by 5 bases, the J end by 5 bases, with 15 bases between. Germline values: CDR1 MNHEY, CDR2 SVGAGI. The CDR3 DNA reads TGTGCCAGCAGTCCGGGGGGGGCGAGTACTGAAGCTTTCTTT. This encodes CASSPGGASTEAFF.